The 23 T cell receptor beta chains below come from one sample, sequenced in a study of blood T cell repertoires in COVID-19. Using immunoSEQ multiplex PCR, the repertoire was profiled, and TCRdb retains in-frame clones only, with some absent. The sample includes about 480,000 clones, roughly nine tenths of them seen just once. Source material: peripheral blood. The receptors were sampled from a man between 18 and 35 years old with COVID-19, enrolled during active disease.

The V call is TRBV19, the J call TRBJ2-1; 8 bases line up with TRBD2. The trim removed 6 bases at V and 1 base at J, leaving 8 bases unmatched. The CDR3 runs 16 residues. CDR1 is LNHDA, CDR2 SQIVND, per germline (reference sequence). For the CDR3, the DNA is TGTGCCAGTAGGGAGACGGGGGGGCGTTCCTACAATGAGCAGTTCTTC. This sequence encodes CASRETGGRSYNEQFF.

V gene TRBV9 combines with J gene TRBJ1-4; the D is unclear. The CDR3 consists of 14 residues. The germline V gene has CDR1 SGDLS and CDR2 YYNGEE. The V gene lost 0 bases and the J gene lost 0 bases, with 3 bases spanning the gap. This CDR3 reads CASSVGATNEKLFF. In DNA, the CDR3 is TGTGCCAGCAGCGTAGGCGCAACTAATGAAAAACTGTTTTTT.

The CDR3 loop is CATSRARDANTEAFF. The CDR3 DNA follows: TGTGCCACCAGCAGGGCACGGGATGCGAACACTGAAGCTTTCTTT. The chain couples TRBV15 to TRBJ1-1; D remains ambiguous. Trimming removed 3 bases at V and 1 base at J, with 12 bases between. There are 15 residues in the CDR3. The germline V gene encodes CDR1 LNHNV and CDR2 YYDKDF (reference sequence).

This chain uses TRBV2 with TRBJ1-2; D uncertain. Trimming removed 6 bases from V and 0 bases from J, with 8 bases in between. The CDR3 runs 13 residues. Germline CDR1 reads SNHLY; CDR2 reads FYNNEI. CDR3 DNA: TGTGCCAGCAGGTCCAGATCTAACTATGGCTACACCTTC. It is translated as CASRSRSNYGYTF.

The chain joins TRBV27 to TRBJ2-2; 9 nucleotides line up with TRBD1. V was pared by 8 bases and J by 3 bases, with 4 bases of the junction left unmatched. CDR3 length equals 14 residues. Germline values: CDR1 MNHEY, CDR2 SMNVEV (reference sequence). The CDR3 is CASWDRVDTGELFF. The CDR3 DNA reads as TGTGCCAGCTGGGACAGGGTGGACACCGGGGAGCTGTTTTTT.

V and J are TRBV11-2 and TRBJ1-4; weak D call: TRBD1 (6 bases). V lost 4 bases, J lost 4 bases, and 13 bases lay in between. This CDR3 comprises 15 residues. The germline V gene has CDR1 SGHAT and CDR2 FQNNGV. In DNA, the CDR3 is TGTGCCAGCAGCTCACCGACAGGTCGTAATGAAAAACTGTTTTTT. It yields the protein CASSSPTGRNEKLFF.

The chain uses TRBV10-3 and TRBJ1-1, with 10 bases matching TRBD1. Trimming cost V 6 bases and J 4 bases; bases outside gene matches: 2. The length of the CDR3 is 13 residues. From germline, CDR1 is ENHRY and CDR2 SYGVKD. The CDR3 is CAIRDRGATEAFF. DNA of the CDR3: TGTGCCATCAGGGACAGGGGGGCCACTGAAGCTTTCTTT.

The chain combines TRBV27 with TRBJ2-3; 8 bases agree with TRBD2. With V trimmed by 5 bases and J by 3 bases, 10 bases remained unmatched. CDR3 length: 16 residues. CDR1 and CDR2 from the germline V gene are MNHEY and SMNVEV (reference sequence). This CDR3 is CASSPLGSGATDTQYF. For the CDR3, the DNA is TGTGCCAGCAGTCCCCTGGGTAGCGGGGCGACAGATACGCAGTATTTT.

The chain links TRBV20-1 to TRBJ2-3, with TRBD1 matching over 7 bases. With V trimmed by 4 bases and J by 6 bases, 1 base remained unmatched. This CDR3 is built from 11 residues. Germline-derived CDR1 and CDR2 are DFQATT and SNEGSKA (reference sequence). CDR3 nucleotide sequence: TGCAGTGCTACAGGGGGTGATACGCAGTATTTT. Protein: CSATGGDTQYF.

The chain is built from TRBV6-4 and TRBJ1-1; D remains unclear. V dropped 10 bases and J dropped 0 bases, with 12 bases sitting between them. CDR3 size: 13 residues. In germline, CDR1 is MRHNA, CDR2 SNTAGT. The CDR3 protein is CATAEGMNTEAFF. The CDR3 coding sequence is TGTGCCACCGCTGAGGGCATGAACACTGAAGCTTTCTTT.

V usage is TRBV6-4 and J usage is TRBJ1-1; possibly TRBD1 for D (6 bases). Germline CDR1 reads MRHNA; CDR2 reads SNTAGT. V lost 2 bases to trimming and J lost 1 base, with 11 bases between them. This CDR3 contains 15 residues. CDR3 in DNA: TGTGCCAGCAGTGACCAGGGACAACCGAACACTGAAGCTTTCTTT. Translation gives CASSDQGQPNTEAFF.

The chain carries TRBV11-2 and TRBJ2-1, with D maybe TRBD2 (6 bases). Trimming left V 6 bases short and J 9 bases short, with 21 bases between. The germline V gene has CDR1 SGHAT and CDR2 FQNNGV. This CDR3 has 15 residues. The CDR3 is CASRSLLRSGGEQFF. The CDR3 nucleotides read TGTGCCAGCAGATCCCTCCTTAGGTCCGGGGGTGAGCAGTTCTTC. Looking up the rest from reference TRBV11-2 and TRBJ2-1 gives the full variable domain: EAGVAQSPRYKIIEKRQSVAFWCNPISGHATLYWYQQILGQGPKLLIQFQNNGVVDDSQLPKDRFSAERLKGVDSTLKIQPAKLEDSAVYLCASRSLLRSGGEQFFGPGTRLTVL.

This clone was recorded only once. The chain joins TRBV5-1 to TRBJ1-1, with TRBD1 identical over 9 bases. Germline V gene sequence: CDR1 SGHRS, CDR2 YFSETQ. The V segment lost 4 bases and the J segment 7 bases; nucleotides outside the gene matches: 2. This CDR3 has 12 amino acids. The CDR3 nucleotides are TGCGCCAGCAGCGCGGACAGGGGTGAAGCTTTCTTT. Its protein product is CASSADRGEAFF.

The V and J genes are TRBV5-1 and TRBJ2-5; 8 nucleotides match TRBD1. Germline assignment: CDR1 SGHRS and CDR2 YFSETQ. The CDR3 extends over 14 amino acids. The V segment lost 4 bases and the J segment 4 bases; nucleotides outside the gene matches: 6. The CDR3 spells CASSGRGRGETQYF. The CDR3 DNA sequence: TGCGCCAGCAGCGGCAGGGGGCGCGGAGAGACCCAGTACTTC. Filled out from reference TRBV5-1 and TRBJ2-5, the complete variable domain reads KAGVTQTPRYLIKTRGQQVTLSCSPISGHRSVSWYQQTPGQGLQFLFEYFSETQRNKGNFPGRFSGRQFSNSRSEMNVSTLELGDSALYLCASSGRGRGETQYFGPGTRLLVL.

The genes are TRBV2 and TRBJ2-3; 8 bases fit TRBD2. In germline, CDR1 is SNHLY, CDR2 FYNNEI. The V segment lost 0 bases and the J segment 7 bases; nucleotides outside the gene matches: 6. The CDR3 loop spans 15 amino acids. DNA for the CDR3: TGTGCCAGCAGTGAAGCGCTTCGGGGGGGAAATACGCAGTATTTT. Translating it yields CASSEALRGGNTQYF.

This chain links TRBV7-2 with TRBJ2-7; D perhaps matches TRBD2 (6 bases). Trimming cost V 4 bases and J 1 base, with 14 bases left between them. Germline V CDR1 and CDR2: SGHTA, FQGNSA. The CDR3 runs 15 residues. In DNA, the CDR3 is TGTGCCAGCAGCTCACGGGGGACGCAATCCTACGAGCAGTACTTC. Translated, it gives CASSSRGTQSYEQYF. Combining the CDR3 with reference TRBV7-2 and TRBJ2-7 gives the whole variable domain GAGVSQSPSNKVTEKGKDVELRCDPISGHTALYWYRQSLGQGLEFLIYFQGNSAPDKSGLPSDRFSAERTGGSVSTLTIQRTQQEDSAVYLCASSSRGTQSYEQYFGPGTRLTVT.

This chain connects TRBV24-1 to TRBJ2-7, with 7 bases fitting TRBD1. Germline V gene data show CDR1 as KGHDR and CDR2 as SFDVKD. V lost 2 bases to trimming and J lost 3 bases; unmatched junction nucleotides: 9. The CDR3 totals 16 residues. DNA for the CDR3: TGTGCCACCAGTGATTCCGTGTCGGGACAGTACTACGAGCAGTACTTC. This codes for CATSDSVSGQYYEQYF.

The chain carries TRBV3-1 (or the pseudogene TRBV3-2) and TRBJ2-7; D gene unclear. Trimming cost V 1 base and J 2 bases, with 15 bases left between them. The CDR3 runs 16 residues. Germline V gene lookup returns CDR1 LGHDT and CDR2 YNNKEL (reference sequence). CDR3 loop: CASSQVGGGVTYEQYF. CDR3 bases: TGTGCCAGCAGCCAAGTTGGCGGCGGAGTTACCTACGAGCAGTACTTC.

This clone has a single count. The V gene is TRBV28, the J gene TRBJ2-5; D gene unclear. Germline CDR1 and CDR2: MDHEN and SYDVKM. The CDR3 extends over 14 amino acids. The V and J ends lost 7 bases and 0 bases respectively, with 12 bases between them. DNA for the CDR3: TGTGCCAGCATCAAGACACTGTACCAAGAGACCCAGTACTTC. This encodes CASIKTLYQETQYF.

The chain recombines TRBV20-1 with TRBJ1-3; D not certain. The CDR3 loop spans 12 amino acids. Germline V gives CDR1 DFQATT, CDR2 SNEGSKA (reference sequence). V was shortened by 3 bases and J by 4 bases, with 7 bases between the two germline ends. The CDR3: CSASRRGNTIYF. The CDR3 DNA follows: TGCAGTGCTAGTAGGCGGGGAAACACCATATATTTT.

The CDR3 DNA reads as TGTGCCTGGAGTCGGGGACAGGGGAATGAAAAACTGTTTTTT. It yields the protein CAWSRGQGNEKLFF. The J gene is TRBJ1-4, the V gene TRBV30; 10 bases are shared with TRBD1. Germline loops: CDR1 GTSNPN, CDR2 SVGIG (reference sequence). The junction had 2 bases not matched to a gene; V was cut back by 2 bases and J by 5 bases. The CDR3 has 14 amino acids. Together with reference TRBV30 and TRBJ1-4, the CDR3 gives the full variable domain: SQTIHQWPATLVQPVGSPLSLECTVEGTSNPNLYWYRQAAGRGLQLLFYSVGIGQISSEVPQNLSASRPQDRQFILSSKKLLLSDSGFYLCAWSRGQGNEKLFFGSGTQLSVL.

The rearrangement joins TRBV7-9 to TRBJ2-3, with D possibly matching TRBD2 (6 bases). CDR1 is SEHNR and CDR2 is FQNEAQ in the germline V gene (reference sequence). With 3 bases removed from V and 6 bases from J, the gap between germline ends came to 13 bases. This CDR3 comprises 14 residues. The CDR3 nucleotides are TGTGCCAGCAGCTTTGGGGGGTCGATCGATACGCAGTATTTT. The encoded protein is CASSFGGSIDTQYF.

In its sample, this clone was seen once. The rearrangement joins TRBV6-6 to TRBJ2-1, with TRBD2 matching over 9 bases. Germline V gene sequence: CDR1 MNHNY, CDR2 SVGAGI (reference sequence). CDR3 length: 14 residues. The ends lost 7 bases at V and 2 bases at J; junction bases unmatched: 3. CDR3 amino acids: CASNAGGPYNEQFF. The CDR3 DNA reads TGTGCCAGCAACGCGGGGGGGCCCTACAATGAGCAGTTCTTC.